This T cell receptor (beta chain) was retrieved from a study of cytomegalovirus exposure and HLA in healthy donors. This PCR relied on a set of 60 Vbeta primers and 13 Jbeta primers. Sequenced by immunoSEQ multiplex PCR; TCRdb stores in-frame clones only, minus some. The table includes about 190,000 clones, 65% to 85% detected once. The CDR3 is 13 amino acids. V was pared by 6 bases and J by 2 bases, with 10 bases between. CDR1 and CDR2 (germline): LNHDA, SQIVND (reference sequence). The count of this clone is one. The source is a woman aged 18-30 years in good health and CMV-seronegative. What was sequenced was PBMCs. The rearrangement links TRBV19 to TRBJ1-2; D unclear. CDR3 bases: TGTGCCAGTAGCAAAACAGAAAACTATGGCTACACCTTC. Translation gives CASSKTENYGYTF.